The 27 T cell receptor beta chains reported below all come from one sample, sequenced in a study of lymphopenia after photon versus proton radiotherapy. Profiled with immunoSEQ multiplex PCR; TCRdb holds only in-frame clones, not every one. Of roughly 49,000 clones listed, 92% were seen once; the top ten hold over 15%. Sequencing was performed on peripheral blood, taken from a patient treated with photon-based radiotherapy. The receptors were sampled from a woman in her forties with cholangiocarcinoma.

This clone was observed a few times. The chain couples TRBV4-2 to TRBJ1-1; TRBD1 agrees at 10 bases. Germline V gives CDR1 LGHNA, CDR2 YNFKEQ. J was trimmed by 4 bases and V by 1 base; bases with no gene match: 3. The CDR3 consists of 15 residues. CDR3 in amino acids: CASSQARTGGTEAFF. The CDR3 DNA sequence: TGTGCCAGCAGCCAAGCCAGGACAGGGGGCACTGAAGCTTTCTTT.

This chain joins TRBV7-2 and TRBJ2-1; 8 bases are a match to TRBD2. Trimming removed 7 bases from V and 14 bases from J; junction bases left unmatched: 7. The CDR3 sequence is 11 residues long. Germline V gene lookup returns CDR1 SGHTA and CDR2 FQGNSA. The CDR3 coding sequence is TGTGCCAGCAAACTAGCGGCTCGGGAGTTCTTC. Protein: CASKLAAREFF.

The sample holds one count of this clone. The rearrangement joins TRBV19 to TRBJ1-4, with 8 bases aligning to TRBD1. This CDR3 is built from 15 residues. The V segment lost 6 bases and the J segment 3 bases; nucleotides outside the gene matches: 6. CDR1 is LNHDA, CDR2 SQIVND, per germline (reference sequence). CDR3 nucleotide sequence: TGTGCCAGTAGAGATACAGGGGGGGCTAATGAAAAACTGTTTTTT. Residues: CASRDTGGANEKLFF. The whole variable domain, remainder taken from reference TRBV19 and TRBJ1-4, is DGGITQSPKYLFRKEGQNVTLSCEQNLNHDAMYWYRQDPGQGLRLIYYSQIVNDFQKGDIAEGYSVSREKKESFPLTVTSAQKNPTAFYLCASRDTGGANEKLFFGSGTQLSVL.

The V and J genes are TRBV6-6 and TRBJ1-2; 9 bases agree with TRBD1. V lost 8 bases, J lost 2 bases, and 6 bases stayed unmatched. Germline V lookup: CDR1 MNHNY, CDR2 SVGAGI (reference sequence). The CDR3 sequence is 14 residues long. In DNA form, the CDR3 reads TGTGCCAGCTCACCCGGGACAGGGAACTATGGCTACACCTTC. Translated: CASSPGTGNYGYTF.

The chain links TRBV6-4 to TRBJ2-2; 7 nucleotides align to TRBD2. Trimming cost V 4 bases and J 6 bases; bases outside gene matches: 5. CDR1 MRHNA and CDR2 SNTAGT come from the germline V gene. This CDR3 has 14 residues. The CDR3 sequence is CASSAYRGAGELFF. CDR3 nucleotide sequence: TGTGCCAGCAGTGCGTACCGGGGGGCCGGGGAGCTGTTTTTT.

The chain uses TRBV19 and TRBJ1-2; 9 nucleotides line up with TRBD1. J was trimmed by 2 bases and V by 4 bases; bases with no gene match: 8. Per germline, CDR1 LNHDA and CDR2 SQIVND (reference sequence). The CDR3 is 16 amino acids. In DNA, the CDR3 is TGTGCCAGTAGTAGGACCTTGGGACAGGGCAACTATGGCTACACCTTC. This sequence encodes CASSRTLGQGNYGYTF.

As DNA, the CDR3 is TGTGCCAGCAGTGAACCCCCCACTGAAGCTTTCTTT. Encoded protein: CASSEPPTEAFF. The J gene is TRBJ1-1, the V gene TRBV6-1; D remains ambiguous. Germline V gene lookup returns CDR1 MNHNS and CDR2 SASEGT. The CDR3 spans 12 residues. V dropped 2 bases and J dropped 4 bases, with 5 bases sitting between them.

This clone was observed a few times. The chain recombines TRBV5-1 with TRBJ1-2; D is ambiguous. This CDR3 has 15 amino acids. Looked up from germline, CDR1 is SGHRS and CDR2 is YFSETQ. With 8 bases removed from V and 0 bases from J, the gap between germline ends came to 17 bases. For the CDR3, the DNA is TGCGCCAGAACTCCCAGGATGAATACTAACTATGGCTACACCTTC. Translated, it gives CARTPRMNTNYGYTF.

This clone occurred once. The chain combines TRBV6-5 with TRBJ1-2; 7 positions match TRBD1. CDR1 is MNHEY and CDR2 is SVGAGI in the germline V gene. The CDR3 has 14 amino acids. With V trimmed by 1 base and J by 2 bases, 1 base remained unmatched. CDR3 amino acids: CASSYLGQNYGYTF. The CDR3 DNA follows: TGTGCCAGCAGTTACTTGGGACAGAACTATGGCTACACCTTC.

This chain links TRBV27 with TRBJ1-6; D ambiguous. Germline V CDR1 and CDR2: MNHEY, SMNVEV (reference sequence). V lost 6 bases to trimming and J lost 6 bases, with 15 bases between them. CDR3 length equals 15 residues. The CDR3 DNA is TGTGCCAGCAGCTTGCTTAACTCAGTTAATTCACCCCTCCACTTT. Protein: CASSLLNSVNSPLHF.

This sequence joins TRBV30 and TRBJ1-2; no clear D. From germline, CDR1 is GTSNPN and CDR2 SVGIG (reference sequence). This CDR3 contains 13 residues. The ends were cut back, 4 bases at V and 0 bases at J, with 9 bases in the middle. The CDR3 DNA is TGTGCCTGGAACGGTCTAGCTAACTATGGCTACACCTTC. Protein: CAWNGLANYGYTF.

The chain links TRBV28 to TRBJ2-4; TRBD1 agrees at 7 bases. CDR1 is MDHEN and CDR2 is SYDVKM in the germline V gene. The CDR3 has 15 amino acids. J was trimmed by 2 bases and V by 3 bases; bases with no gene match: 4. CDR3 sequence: CASSFVTGSKNIQYF. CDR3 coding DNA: TGTGCCAGCAGTTTCGTGACAGGGTCCAAAAACATTCAGTACTTC. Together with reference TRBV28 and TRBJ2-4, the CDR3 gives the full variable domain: DVKVTQSSRYLVKRTGEKVFLECVQDMDHENMFWYRQDPGLGLRLIYFSYDVKMKEKGDIPEGYSVSREKKERFSLILESASTNQTSMYLCASSFVTGSKNIQYFGAGTRLSVL.

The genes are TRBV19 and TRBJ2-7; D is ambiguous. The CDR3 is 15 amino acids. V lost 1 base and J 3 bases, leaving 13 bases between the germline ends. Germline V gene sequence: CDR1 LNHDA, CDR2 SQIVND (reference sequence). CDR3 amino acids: CASSIGSGSLYEQYF. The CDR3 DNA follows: TGTGCCAGTAGTATAGGATCTGGGTCTCTCTACGAGCAGTACTTC.

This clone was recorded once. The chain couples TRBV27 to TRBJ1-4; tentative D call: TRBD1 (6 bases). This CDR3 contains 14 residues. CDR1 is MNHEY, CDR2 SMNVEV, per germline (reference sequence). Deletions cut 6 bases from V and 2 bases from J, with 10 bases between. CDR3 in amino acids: CASRTQGTNEKLFF. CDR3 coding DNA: TGTGCCAGCAGGACACAGGGCACTAATGAAAAACTGTTTTTT.

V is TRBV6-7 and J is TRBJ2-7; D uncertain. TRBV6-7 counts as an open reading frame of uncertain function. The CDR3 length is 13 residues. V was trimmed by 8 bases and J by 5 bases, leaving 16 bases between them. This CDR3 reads CASAREASHEQYF. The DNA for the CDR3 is TGTGCCAGCGCAAGAGAGGCATCCCACGAGCAGTACTTC.

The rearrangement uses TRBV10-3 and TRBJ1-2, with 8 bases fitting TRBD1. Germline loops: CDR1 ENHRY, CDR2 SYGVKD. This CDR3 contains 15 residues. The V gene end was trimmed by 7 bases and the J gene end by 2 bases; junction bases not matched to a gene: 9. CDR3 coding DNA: TGTGCCATCACTTACGGACAGGGCGGAAACTATGGCTACACCTTC. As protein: CAITYGQGGNYGYTF.

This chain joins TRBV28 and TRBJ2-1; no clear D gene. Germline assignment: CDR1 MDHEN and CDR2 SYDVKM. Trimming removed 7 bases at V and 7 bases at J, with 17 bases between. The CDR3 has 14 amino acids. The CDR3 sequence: CASIHTRIRNEQFF. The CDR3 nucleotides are TGTGCCAGCATCCACACTCGAATCAGGAATGAGCAGTTCTTC.

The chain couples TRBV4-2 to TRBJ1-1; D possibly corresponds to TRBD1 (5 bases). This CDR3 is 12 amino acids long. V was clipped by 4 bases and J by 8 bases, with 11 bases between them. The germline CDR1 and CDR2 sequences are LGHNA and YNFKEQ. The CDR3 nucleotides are TGTGCCAGCAGCCTTGGAAGGACAGAAGCTTTCTTT. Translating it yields CASSLGRTEAFF.

In DNA form, the CDR3 reads TGTGCCAGCAGTTTAGTGAACACCGGGGAGCTGTTTTTT. Translation: CASSLVNTGELFF. The V gene is TRBV27, the J gene TRBJ2-2; D remains unclear. Germline-derived CDR1 and CDR2 are MNHEY and SMNVEV (reference sequence). The length of the CDR3 is 13 residues. V lost 2 bases and J 1 base, leaving 2 bases between the germline ends.

CDR3 sequence: CSVAFRDLNTEAFF. The CDR3 DNA reads TGCAGCGTTGCATTCAGGGATCTGAACACTGAAGCTTTCTTT. The rearrangement uses TRBV29-1 and TRBJ1-1; D possibly corresponds to TRBD1 (5 bases). The CDR3 sequence is 14 residues long. Trimming took 4 bases from V and 0 from J, leaving 12 bases between them. From germline, CDR1 is SQVTM and CDR2 ANQGSEA.

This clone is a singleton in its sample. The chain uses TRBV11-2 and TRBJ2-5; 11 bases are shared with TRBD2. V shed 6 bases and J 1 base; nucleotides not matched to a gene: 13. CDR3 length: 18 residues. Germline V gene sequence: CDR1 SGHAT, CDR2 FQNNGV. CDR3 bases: TGTGCCAGCAGTCTCTCCTTGGGTCTAGCGGGGGGCCAAGAGACCCAGTACTTC. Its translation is CASSLSLGLAGGQETQYF.

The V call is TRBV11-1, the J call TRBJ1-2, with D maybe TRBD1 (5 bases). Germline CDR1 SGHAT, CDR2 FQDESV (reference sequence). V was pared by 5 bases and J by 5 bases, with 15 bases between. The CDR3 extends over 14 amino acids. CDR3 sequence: CASSPGTAGYGYTF. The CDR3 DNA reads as TGTGCCAGCAGCCCCGGGACGGCGGGGTATGGCTACACCTTC.

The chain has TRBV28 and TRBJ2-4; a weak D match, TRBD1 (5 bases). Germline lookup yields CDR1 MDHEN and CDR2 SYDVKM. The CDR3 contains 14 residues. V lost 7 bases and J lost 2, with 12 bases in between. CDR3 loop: CASTQGATKNIQYF. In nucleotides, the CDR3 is TGTGCCAGCACCCAAGGGGCCACCAAAAACATTCAGTACTTC.

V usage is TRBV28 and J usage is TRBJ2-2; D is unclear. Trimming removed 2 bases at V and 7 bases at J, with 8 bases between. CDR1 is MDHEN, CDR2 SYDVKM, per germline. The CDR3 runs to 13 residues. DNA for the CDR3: TGTGCCAGCAGTTTAGGAGCAGACGGGGAGCTGTTTTTT. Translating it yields CASSLGADGELFF.

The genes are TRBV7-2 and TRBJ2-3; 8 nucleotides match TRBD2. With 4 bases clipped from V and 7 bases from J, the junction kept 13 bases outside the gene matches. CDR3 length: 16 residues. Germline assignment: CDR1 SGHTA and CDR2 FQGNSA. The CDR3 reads CASSSFGGGLSYTQYF. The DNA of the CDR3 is TGTGCCAGCAGCTCCTTCGGGGGGGGCCTCTCTTATACGCAGTATTTT.

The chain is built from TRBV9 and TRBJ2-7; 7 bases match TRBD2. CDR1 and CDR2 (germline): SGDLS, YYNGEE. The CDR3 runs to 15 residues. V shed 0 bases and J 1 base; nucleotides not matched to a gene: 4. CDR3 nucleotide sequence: TGTGCCAGCAGCGTAGCAGCGGGACGGTCCTACGAGCAGTACTTC. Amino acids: CASSVAAGRSYEQYF.

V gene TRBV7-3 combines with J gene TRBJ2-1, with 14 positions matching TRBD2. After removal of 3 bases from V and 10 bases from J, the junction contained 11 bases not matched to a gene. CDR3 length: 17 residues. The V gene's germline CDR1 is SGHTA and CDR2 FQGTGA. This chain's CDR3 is CASSFLPTSGGAGEQFF. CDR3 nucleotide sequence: TGTGCCAGCAGCTTCCTACCGACTAGCGGGGGGGCCGGAGAGCAGTTCTTC.